The clone carrying this T cell receptor (beta chain) was counted between two and nine times. For the second PCR, which ran for roughly 7 to 11 cycles, a sample-barcoded 5' primer and a J-beta primer mix were used. A template-switch adaptor with 12 random nucleotides tagged each cDNA molecule. TCRdb redid the calling of the 5' RACE reads with MiXCR, one entry per CDR3 protein. The repertoire holds hundreds of thousands of distinct CDR3 sequences, about half seen once, with roughly 30% in the top ten. V shed 0 bases and J 2 bases; nucleotides not matched to a gene: 4. CDR3 length equals 16 residues. The germline V gene has CDR1 SGHTA and CDR2 FQGTGA. This sample stems from a study of blood T cells in healthy people across ages.

Sequencing input: blood. This sequence was found in a woman in her sixties in good health. The V gene is TRBV7-3, the J gene TRBJ2-1, with 7 bases matching TRBD2. This CDR3 reads CASSLTAGAAYNEQFF. The DNA of the CDR3 is TGTGCCAGCAGCTTAACGGCGGGAGCCGCCTACAATGAGCAGTTCTTC.